The T cell receptor beta chain under discussion was sequenced for a study of tumor-infiltrating lymphocytes in localized non-small cell lung cancer. Data came from immunoSEQ multiplex PCR; TCRdb stores just in-frame clones and leaves some out. The data show about 12,000 clones, 65% to 85% seen once. Overall study findings and caveats: No T-cell fraction difference was seen between IM1 and IM2 tumors. Only some patients had TCR sequencing, depending on available tissue. Each assay used a separate piece of the same tissue. No link was found between tumor T-cell fraction and recurrence-free survival.

With regard to this clone: Its antigen is still unknown.

With 6 bases removed from V and 0 bases from J, the gap between germline ends came to 6 bases. CDR1 and CDR2 from the germline V gene are SGHDT and YYEEEE. This CDR3 is 12 amino acids long. This rearrangement joins TRBV5-6 to TRBJ1-1; D gene uncertain. Sequences were obtained from lung tumor tissue. This sequence was found in a human donor with non-small cell lung cancer. As DNA, the CDR3 is TGTGCCAGCACTTCCTTGAACACTGAAGCTTTCTTT. Protein product: CASTSLNTEAFF.